What follows are 20 T cell receptor beta chains derived from one specimen sequenced in a study of blood T cell repertoires in COVID-19. The table came from immunoSEQ multiplex PCR; TCRdb's copy has only in-frame clones and leaves some out. The sample comprises under 400,000 clones, approximately 90% of which are singletons, and roughly 4% rests with the top ten. The sequenced material came from peripheral blood. Every receptor here comes from a woman aged 55-70 years with COVID-19, enrolled during active disease.

This chain joins TRBV30 and TRBJ2-7; TRBD2 is a possible D gene (5 bases). Between the trimmed V and J ends, which lost 3 bases and 0 bases, there was a span of 18 bases. The CDR3 sequence is 16 residues long. Germline V gene data show CDR1 as GTSNPN and CDR2 as SVGIG (reference sequence). The CDR3 DNA is TGTGCCTGGAGCCGCCCGGGGAACCCTAGCTCCTACGAGCAGTACTTC. It yields the protein CAWSRPGNPSSYEQYF. Based on the CDR3 plus reference TRBV30 and TRBJ2-7, the full variable domain is SQTIHQWPATLVQPVGSPLSLECTVEGTSNPNLYWYRQAAGRGLQLLFYSVGIGQISSEVPQNLSASRPQDRQFILSSKKLLLSDSGFYLCAWSRPGNPSSYEQYFGPGTRLTVT.

The V call is TRBV6-5, the J call TRBJ1-6, with D possibly being TRBD1 (5 bases). The CDR3 covers 13 residues. Trimming left V 9 bases short and J 7 bases short, with 13 bases between. The germline CDR1 and CDR2 sequences are MNHEY and SVGAGI. The CDR3 here is CASGGGWNSPLHF. The DNA for the CDR3 is TGTGCCAGTGGGGGGGGGTGGAATTCACCCCTCCACTTT.

V gene TRBV5-6 combines with J gene TRBJ1-5; possible D gene TRBD1, 5 bases. The CDR3 covers 13 residues. Germline CDR1 SGHDT, CDR2 YYEEEE. V dropped 1 base and J dropped 9 bases, with 11 bases sitting between them. The CDR3 sequence is CASSLSTGGPQHF. CDR3 sequence (DNA): TGTGCCAGCAGCTTGAGTACGGGGGGGCCCCAGCATTTT.

V usage is TRBV7-8 and J usage is TRBJ1-2, with a tentative D call TRBD1 (6 bases). From germline, CDR1 is SGHVS and CDR2 FQNEAQ. V was trimmed by 2 bases and J by 8 bases, leaving 21 bases between them. The CDR3 is made up of 16 amino acids. CDR3 residues: CASSLSLGGLLLGYTF. The CDR3, as DNA: TGTGCCAGCAGCTTAAGCCTCGGGGGGCTGTTGTTAGGCTACACCTTC. The full variable domain, in which reference TRBV7-8 and TRBJ1-2 provide the parts outside the CDR3, is GAGVSQSPRYKVAKRGQDVALRCDPISGHVSLFWYQQALGQGPEFLTYFQNEAQLDKSGLPSDRFFAERPEGSVSTLKIQRTQQEDSAVYLCASSLSLGGLLLGYTFGSGTRLTVV.

This clone is a singleton in its sample. The sample has other DNA sequences that encode this CDR3 too. The gene calls are TRBV20-1 and TRBJ1-2; no clear D. This CDR3 region has 10 residues. Germline loops: CDR1 DFQATT, CDR2 SNEGSKA (reference sequence). V was clipped by 6 bases and J by 3 bases, with 5 bases between them. The chain's CDR3 is CSASDYGYTF. The DNA of the CDR3 is TGCAGTGCCTCTGACTATGGCTACACCTTC.

V is TRBV18 and J is TRBJ1-1; D gene ambiguous. The CDR3 has 16 amino acids. The V gene lost 1 base and the J gene lost 0 bases, with 12 bases spanning the gap. Germline V gives CDR1 KGHSH, CDR2 LQKENI. The CDR3 here is CASSPRLEGLNTEAFF. As DNA, the CDR3 is TGTGCCAGCTCACCACGGCTTGAGGGCCTGAACACTGAAGCTTTCTTT.

CDR3 coding DNA: TGTGCCAGCAGTGACTCGACTAGCCTAAACTACAATGAGCAGTTCTTC. It specifies CASSDSTSLNYNEQFF. This sequence joins TRBV6-4 and TRBJ2-1; 7 bases fit TRBD2. Germline CDR1 is MRHNA and CDR2 is SNTAGT. This CDR3 region has 16 residues. Losses at the gene ends were 0 bases for V and 3 bases for J; bases not matched to a gene: 5.

The chain uses TRBV2 and TRBJ2-5; 11 bases match TRBD2. The CDR3 consists of 14 residues. The V gene's germline CDR1 is SNHLY and CDR2 FYNNEI. Unmatched junction bases numbered 9, after V lost 6 bases and J lost 9 bases. CDR3 nucleotides: TGTGCCAGCAGGGGGACTAGCGGTGGTCCCTCCCAGTACTTC. This encodes CASRGTSGGPSQYF.

The genes are TRBV2 and TRBJ1-6; perhaps TRBD1 as D (6 bases). This CDR3 region has 14 residues. V was clipped by 7 bases and J by 6 bases, with 13 bases between them. The V gene's germline CDR1 is SNHLY and CDR2 FYNNEI. CDR3 sequence reads: CASTTGHPNSPLHF. DNA of the CDR3: TGTGCCAGCACCACGGGACACCCTAATTCACCCCTCCACTTT.

The rearrangement uses TRBV12-5 and TRBJ1-1; tentatively, D is TRBD1 (5 bases). CDR3 length: 12 residues. Per germline, CDR1 LGHNT and CDR2 FRNRAP. V lost 8 bases, J lost 4 bases, and 11 bases lay in between. The CDR3 spells CASRSGGTEAFF. The CDR3 DNA reads TGTGCTAGTCGTTCCGGGGGCACTGAAGCTTTCTTT. The full variable domain, in which reference TRBV12-5 and TRBJ1-1 provide the parts outside the CDR3, is DARVTQTPRHKVTEMGQEVTMRCQPILGHNTVFWYRQTMMQGLELLAYFRNRAPLDDSGMPKDRFSAEMPDATLATLKIQPSEPRDSAVYFCASRSGGTEAFFGQGTRLTVV.

V gene TRBV5-5 combines with J gene TRBJ1-2; D not certain. Germline V lookup: CDR1 SGHKS, CDR2 YYEKEE (reference sequence). Trimming left V 3 bases short and J 3 bases short, with 18 bases between. CDR3 length: 16 amino acids. The CDR3 here is CASSSGRTTLDYGYTF. The CDR3 DNA reads TGTGCCAGCAGCTCTGGCCGGACTACATTGGACTATGGCTACACCTTC. Using reference TRBV5-5 and TRBJ1-2 for the parts outside the CDR3, the full variable domain is DAGVTQSPTHLIKTRGQQVTLRCSPISGHKSVSWYQQVLGQGPQFIFQYYEKEERGRGNFPDRFSARQFPNYSSELNVNALLLGDSALYLCASSSGRTTLDYGYTFGSGTRLTVV.

This clone appeared a single time. This sequence joins TRBV7-8 and TRBJ1-1; D is undetermined. Germline V lookup: CDR1 SGHVS, CDR2 FQNEAQ. This CDR3 comprises 15 residues. V was trimmed by 2 bases and J by 4 bases, leaving 14 bases between them. CDR3 coding DNA: TGTGCCAGCAGCTTAAGTGTGGTAGAGGGCACTGAAGCTTTCTTT. Translation gives CASSLSVVEGTEAFF.

The rearrangement uses TRBV28 and TRBJ1-2, with 7 bases identical to TRBD1. Germline CDR1 MDHEN, CDR2 SYDVKM. The CDR3 spans 14 residues. J lost 5 bases, V lost 3 bases, and 6 bases had no gene match. CDR3 sequence: CASSLTGRWYGYTF. CDR3 bases: TGTGCCAGCAGTTTGACAGGGAGGTGGTATGGCTACACCTTC.

The rearrangement joins TRBV2 to TRBJ1-5; 10 nucleotides match TRBD1. J gave up 3 bases and V 6 bases, and 5 bases lay outside the gene matches. Per the germline V gene, CDR1 is SNHLY and CDR2 is FYNNEI. The CDR3 is 15 amino acids. The CDR3 protein is CASRGTGVNNQPQHF. The CDR3 DNA follows: TGTGCCAGCAGGGGGACAGGGGTAAACAATCAGCCCCAGCATTTT.

The V gene is TRBV7-9, the J gene TRBJ2-5; possibly TRBD2 for D (5 bases). Germline lookup yields CDR1 SEHNR and CDR2 FQNEAQ (reference sequence). V was trimmed by 3 bases and J by 5 bases, leaving 13 bases between them. The CDR3 has 14 amino acids. Here the CDR3 reads CASSLSGMTETQYF. In DNA form, the CDR3 reads TGTGCCAGCAGCTTGTCGGGGATGACGGAGACCCAGTACTTC.

This chain connects TRBV5-4 to TRBJ1-2, with unresolved D. The V end was cut by 1 base, the J end by 2 bases, with 6 bases between. Germline lookup yields CDR1 SGHNT and CDR2 YYREEE (reference sequence). CDR3 length: 13 residues. In DNA form, the CDR3 reads TGTGCCAGCAGCTTGTCACGGAACTATGGCTACACCTTC. Protein product: CASSLSRNYGYTF.

CDR3 in amino acids: CASSQGWTGADGYTF. The CDR3 bases are TGTGCCAGCAGCCAAGGATGGACAGGGGCTGATGGCTACACCTTC. This chain joins TRBV3-1 (or the pseudogene TRBV3-2) and TRBJ1-2; 9 bases are shared with TRBD1. The CDR3 sequence is 15 residues long. V lost 1 base, J lost 6 bases, and 6 bases stayed unmatched. CDR1 LGHDT and CDR2 YNNKEL come from the germline V gene (reference sequence).

At least ten counts were recorded for this clone. The gene calls are TRBV10-1 and TRBJ2-2, with TRBD1 matching over 9 bases. Germline V gene data show CDR1 as WNHNN and CDR2 as SYGVQD (reference sequence). The V and J ends lost 1 base and 0 bases, in that order; junction bases with no gene match: 6. CDR3 size: 18 residues. The chain's CDR3 is CASSEFDRGFANTGELFF. The CDR3 DNA sequence: TGCGCCAGCAGTGAGTTTGACAGGGGGTTCGCGAACACCGGGGAGCTGTTTTTT.

V gene TRBV7-9 combines with J gene TRBJ1-2; TRBD1 is a possible D gene (5 bases). Trimming pared 0 bases from V and 7 bases from J, leaving 12 bases between. The length of the CDR3 is 14 residues. Germline CDR1 and CDR2: SEHNR and FQNEAQ (reference sequence). The CDR3 sequence is CASSLAGALGGYTF. In DNA form, the CDR3 reads TGTGCCAGCAGCTTAGCAGGGGCCCTCGGTGGCTACACCTTC.

The table lists this clone with a count of one. V is TRBV2 and J is TRBJ1-5, with 9 bases that match TRBD1. There are 15 residues in the CDR3. V lost 8 bases and J lost 0; bases outside the gene matches: 5. Per the germline V gene, CDR1 is SNHLY and CDR2 is FYNNEI. CDR3 loop: CASAGQGHSNQPQHF. The CDR3 DNA reads as TGTGCCAGCGCGGGACAGGGACATAGCAATCAGCCCCAGCATTTT. Full variable domain (missing parts from reference TRBV2 and TRBJ1-5): EPEVTQTPSHQVTQMGQEVILRCVPISNHLYFYWYRQILGQKVEFLVSFYNNEISEKSEIFDDQFSVERPDGSNFTLKIRSTKLEDSAMYFCASAGQGHSNQPQHFGDGTRLSIL.